A single sample is the source of the 22 T cell receptor beta chains below, sequenced in a study of blood T cell repertoires in COVID-19. The data were produced by immunoSEQ multiplex PCR, yet TCRdb's version contains in-frame clones alone and is incomplete. The sample holds more than 200,000 clones; about 90% are singletons and the top ten take 3.5% to 4%. The specimen sequenced was PBMCs or T cells enriched from blood (not recorded which). These receptors all come from a woman aged 25 to 39 with acute COVID-19.

The V and J genes are TRBV7-6 and TRBJ2-7; TRBD1 aligns across 7 bases. Germline V gene data show CDR1 as SGHVS and CDR2 as FNYEAQ. The CDR3 runs to 16 residues. V was clipped by 1 base and J by 0 bases; unmatched bases: 6. CDR3 residues: CASSLVQGSSSYEQYF. CDR3 coding DNA: TGTGCCAGCAGCTTAGTACAGGGGTCGAGCTCCTACGAGCAGTACTTC.

This clone was seen just once. This chain joins TRBV27 and TRBJ1-6, with D unclear. The CDR3 runs to 16 residues. CDR1 MNHEY and CDR2 SMNVEV come from the germline V gene (reference sequence). V was clipped by 4 bases and J by 2 bases, with 12 bases between them. Here the CDR3 DNA reads TGTGCCAGCAGTTCTGGGAGGGTGCCCTATAATTCACCCCTCCACTTT. It codes for CASSSGRVPYNSPLHF.

The rearrangement joins TRBV10-3 to TRBJ1-4; D ambiguous. Per the germline V gene, CDR1 is ENHRY and CDR2 is SYGVKD. The CDR3 spans 15 residues. Trimming stripped 4 bases from V and 0 bases from J, with 9 bases between. CDR3: CAISGEFATNEKLFF. The CDR3 DNA sequence: TGTGCCATCAGTGGCGAGTTCGCAACTAATGAAAAACTGTTTTTT.

This CDR3 reads CASSQRDTQYF. The CDR3 DNA reads as TGTGCCAGCAGCCAGAGAGATACGCAGTATTTT. V usage is TRBV3-1 (or the pseudogene TRBV3-2) and J usage is TRBJ2-3; no definite D call. Trimming pared 3 bases from V and 5 bases from J, leaving 3 bases between. The CDR3 extends over 11 amino acids. Germline assignment: CDR1 LGHDT and CDR2 YNNKEL (reference sequence).

The chain recombines TRBV30 with TRBJ2-1; D perhaps matches TRBD2 (5 bases). V was shortened by 1 base and J by 8 bases, with 12 bases between the two germline ends. This CDR3 spans 13 amino acids. Germline lookup yields CDR1 GTSNPN and CDR2 SVGIG (reference sequence). The CDR3 region is CAWSAQTRYEQFF. CDR3 DNA: TGTGCCTGGAGTGCGCAAACTAGGTATGAGCAGTTCTTC.

This CDR3 reads CASSGLATDTQYF. CDR3 nucleotides: TGCGCCAGCAGCGGACTAGCAACAGATACGCAGTATTTT. This chain connects TRBV5-1 to TRBJ2-3; 8 nucleotides agree with TRBD2. Trimming took 4 bases from V and 3 from J; bases not matched to a gene: 1. CDR3 length equals 13 residues. CDR1 is SGHRS and CDR2 is YFSETQ in the germline V gene.

The gene calls are TRBV6-5 and TRBJ1-2, with D perhaps matching TRBD1 (5 bases). The CDR3 loop spans 11 amino acids. V lost 5 bases, J lost 7 bases, and 8 bases lay in between. Germline V lookup: CDR1 MNHEY, CDR2 SVGAGI. The CDR3 DNA sequence: TGTGCCAGCAGTCTCAGGGTTGGCTACACCTTC. It codes for CASSLRVGYTF.

This clone is a singleton in its sample. The V call is TRBV13, the J call TRBJ1-1; no clear D. Trimming took off 4 bases at V and 0 bases at J, with 18 bases between the two ends. Germline CDR1 reads PRHDT; CDR2 reads FYEKMQ (reference sequence). The CDR3 has 17 amino acids. The CDR3 reads CASSSPGRQNLNTEAFF. Written as DNA, the CDR3 is TGTGCCAGCAGCTCCCCTGGTCGCCAAAACTTGAACACTGAAGCTTTCTTT.

The chain couples TRBV7-9 to TRBJ1-5; 9 bases are shared with TRBD1. In germline, CDR1 is SEHNR, CDR2 FQNEAQ (reference sequence). The CDR3 is 15 residues long. V shed 6 bases, J shed 5 bases, and the junction held 8 bases outside the gene matches. CDR3 loop: CASRRTGGGDQPQHF. The CDR3 nucleotides are TGTGCCAGCAGGCGAACAGGGGGCGGCGATCAGCCCCAGCATTTT.

V is TRBV25-1 and J is TRBJ2-6; a possible D gene is TRBD1 (6 bases). The CDR3 runs 14 residues. Trimming cost V 10 bases and J 2 bases, with 12 bases left between them. Germline V lookup: CDR1 MGHDK, CDR2 SYGVNS. CDR3 nucleotide sequence: TGTGCCACAGGGGTTGGGACTGGGGCCAACGTCCTGACTTTC. It translates to CATGVGTGANVLTF.

The chain recombines TRBV19 with TRBJ2-7; 7 bases are a match to TRBD2. With V trimmed by 5 bases and J by 4 bases, 8 bases remained unmatched. The germline V gene has CDR1 LNHDA and CDR2 SQIVND (reference sequence). This CDR3 comprises 14 residues. The CDR3 DNA sequence: TGTGCCAGTAGTCCTCTTGGGGGGGGTTACGAGCAGTACTTC. This sequence encodes CASSPLGGGYEQYF.

This clone was found once. The J gene is TRBJ2-1, the V gene TRBV5-4; TRBD1 matches 8 bases. V shed 2 bases, J shed 7 bases, and the junction held 5 bases outside the gene matches. This CDR3 has 14 residues. CDR1 is SGHNT and CDR2 is YYREEE in the germline V gene (reference sequence). The CDR3 loop reads CASSLRTGLNEQFF. CDR3 coding DNA: TGTGCCAGCAGCTTACGGACAGGGTTAAATGAGCAGTTCTTC.

The J gene is TRBJ1-6, the V gene TRBV6-5; 7 nucleotides line up with TRBD1. The CDR3 loop spans 16 amino acids. Trimming at V came to 4 bases and at J to 6 bases, leaving 9 bases not matched to a gene. Germline-derived CDR1 and CDR2 are MNHEY and SVGAGI. Here the CDR3 DNA reads TGTGCCAGCAGTTCCCGGGACAGAAGAGCTAATTCACCCCTCCACTTT. Translating it yields CASSSRDRRANSPLHF.

The chain uses TRBV6-5 and TRBJ2-3; the D is unclear. The CDR3 has 14 residues. Germline lookup yields CDR1 MNHEY and CDR2 SVGAGI. The ends were cut back, 7 bases at V and 0 bases at J, with 11 bases in the middle. CDR3: CASTEPGSTDTQYF. The DNA of the CDR3 is TGTGCCAGCACCGAGCCGGGTAGCACAGATACGCAGTATTTT.

The chain recombines TRBV19 with TRBJ1-2, with 9 bases lining up with TRBD1. The CDR3 consists of 17 residues. V lost 9 bases and J lost 4; bases outside the gene matches: 18. The germline V gene has CDR1 LNHDA and CDR2 SQIVND (reference sequence). CDR3 in DNA: TGTGCCAGCCAAGAGAGCCACCGGGACAGGGCTTTCTATGGCTACACCTTC. Its protein is CASQESHRDRAFYGYTF.

The sample holds one count of this clone. V and J are TRBV27 and TRBJ2-1; weak D call: TRBD2 (5 bases). Trimming removed 6 bases from V and 3 bases from J, with 12 bases in between. Germline assignment: CDR1 MNHEY and CDR2 SMNVEV (reference sequence). The CDR3 has 14 residues. The CDR3 DNA follows: TGTGCCAGCAGCCCCGGGGTGGGCTACAATGAGCAGTTCTTC. It yields the protein CASSPGVGYNEQFF.

This clone was detected only a few times. Other DNA sequences in this sample translate to the same CDR3. The chain has TRBV4-1 and TRBJ2-4; 9 bases fit TRBD1. The CDR3 length is 18 residues. Unmatched junction bases numbered 8, after V lost 0 bases and J lost 2 bases. Germline lookup yields CDR1 MGHRA and CDR2 YSYEKL. DNA of the CDR3: TGCGCCAGCAGCCAAGATCTTGCGGGACAGGGATCCAAAAACATTCAGTACTTC. Translating gives CASSQDLAGQGSKNIQYF.

The CDR3 region is CASSLLSGGREKLFF. CDR3 DNA: TGTGCCAGCAGTTTACTTTCAGGAGGACGTGAAAAACTGTTTTTT. The chain employs TRBV27 and TRBJ1-4; D unresolved. The CDR3 has 15 amino acids. The V gene lost 2 bases and the J gene lost 7 bases, with 14 bases spanning the gap. Germline CDR1 MNHEY, CDR2 SMNVEV (reference sequence).

V gene TRBV6-5 combines with J gene TRBJ1-1; tentatively, D is TRBD1 (5 bases). The CDR3 spans 13 residues. The germline V and J ends were trimmed by 4 bases and 5 bases, with 11 bases remaining between them. Germline CDR1 is MNHEY and CDR2 is SVGAGI. CDR3 nucleotides: TGTGCCAGCAGTTGGGCAGGGTATACTGAAGCTTTCTTT. Translation: CASSWAGYTEAFF.

The genes are TRBV28 and TRBJ2-4, with 7 bases matching TRBD1. The CDR3 is 15 amino acids. CDR1 is MDHEN and CDR2 is SYDVKM in the germline V gene. The junction had 3 bases not matched to a gene; V was cut back by 4 bases and J by 0 bases. The CDR3 sequence is CASSWDSLAKNIQYF. CDR3 coding DNA: TGTGCCAGCAGTTGGGACAGTCTAGCCAAAAACATTCAGTACTTC.

This sequence joins TRBV5-5 and TRBJ1-6; 9 bases align to TRBD1. This CDR3 comprises 16 residues. Germline V gene lookup returns CDR1 SGHKS and CDR2 YYEKEE (reference sequence). V lost 0 bases and J lost 8; bases outside the gene matches: 6. CDR3 bases: TGTGCCAGCAGCTTGGAGCCGGGACAGGGTTATTCACCCCTCCACTTT. Protein product: CASSLEPGQGYSPLHF.

The CDR3 sequence: CAWAQGTYEQYF. Here the CDR3 DNA reads TGTGCCTGGGCACAGGGTACCTACGAGCAGTACTTC. The V gene is TRBV30, the J gene TRBJ2-7; D may be TRBD1 (6 bases). CDR1 GTSNPN and CDR2 SVGIG come from the germline V gene (reference sequence). This CDR3 has 12 amino acids. Trimming took off 5 bases at V and 2 bases at J, with 10 bases between the two ends.